Listed here is a single TCR beta chain. Germline CDR1 and CDR2: SNHLY and FYNNEI. V lost 8 bases to trimming and J lost 6 bases; unmatched junction nucleotides: 10. The CDR3 is 14 residues long. The data were obtained in a study of control samples from healthy donors and cancer patients. Produced via immunoSEQ multiplex PCR; TCRdb's table is partial and in-frame only. The repertoire holds about 50,000 clones, about 93% seen once, with about 25% in the top ten. The source of this sequence is a woman in her forties or fifties with head and neck cancer. The V and J genes are TRBV2 and TRBJ1-5, with 7 bases matching TRBD1. The sample was PBMCs. Here the CDR3 DNA reads TGTGCCAGCGGTAGGACAAACAGGGGTCAGCCCCAGCATTTT. Encoded protein: CASGRTNRGQPQHF.